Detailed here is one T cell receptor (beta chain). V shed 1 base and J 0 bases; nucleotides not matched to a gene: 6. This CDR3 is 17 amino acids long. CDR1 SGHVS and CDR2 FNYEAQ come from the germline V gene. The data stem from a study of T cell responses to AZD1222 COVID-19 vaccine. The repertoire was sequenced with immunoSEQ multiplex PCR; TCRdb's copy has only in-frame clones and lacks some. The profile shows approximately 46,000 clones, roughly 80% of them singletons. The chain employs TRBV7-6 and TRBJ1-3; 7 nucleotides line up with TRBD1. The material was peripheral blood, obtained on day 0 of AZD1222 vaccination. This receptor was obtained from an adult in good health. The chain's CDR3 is CASSLVTGSYSGNTIYF. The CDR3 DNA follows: TGTGCCAGCAGCTTAGTGACAGGGTCTTACTCTGGAAACACCATATATTTT.